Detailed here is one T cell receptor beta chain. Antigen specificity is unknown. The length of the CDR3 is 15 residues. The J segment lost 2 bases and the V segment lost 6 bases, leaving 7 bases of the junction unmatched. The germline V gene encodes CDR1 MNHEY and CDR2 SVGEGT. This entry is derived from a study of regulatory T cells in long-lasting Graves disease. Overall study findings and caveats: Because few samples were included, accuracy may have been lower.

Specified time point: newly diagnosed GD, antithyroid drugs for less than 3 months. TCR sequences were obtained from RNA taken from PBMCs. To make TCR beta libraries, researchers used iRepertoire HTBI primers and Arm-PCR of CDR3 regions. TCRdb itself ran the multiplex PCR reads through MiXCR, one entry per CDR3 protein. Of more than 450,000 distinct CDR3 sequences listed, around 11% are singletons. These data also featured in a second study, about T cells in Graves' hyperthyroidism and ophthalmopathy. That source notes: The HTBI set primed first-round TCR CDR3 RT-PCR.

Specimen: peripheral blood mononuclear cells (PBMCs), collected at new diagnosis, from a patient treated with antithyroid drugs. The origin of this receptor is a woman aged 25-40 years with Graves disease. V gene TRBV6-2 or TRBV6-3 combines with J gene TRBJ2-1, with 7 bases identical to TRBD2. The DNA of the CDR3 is TGTGCCAGCAGCGGACTAGTTGGCCCCTACAATGAGCAGTTCTTC. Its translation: CASSGLVGPYNEQFF.